This passage covers 8 T cell receptor beta chains from one sample sequenced in a study of shared clonotypes between healthy human individuals. Method: immunoSEQ multiplex PCR; TCRdb's copy keeps in-frame clones and lacks some. In the table there are 950,000 to 1,100,000 clones, about 75% of which are singletons. Material: memory CD4+ T cells sorted from blood. Specified subset: CD45RA-negative fraction. The receptors here all came from a man aged 18 to 29 in good health.

This clone has a count of ten or more. The V gene is TRBV5-1, the J gene TRBJ2-5, with no clear D. CDR1 is SGHRS and CDR2 is YFSETQ in the germline V gene. The CDR3 length is 15 residues. V shed 4 bases and J shed 5 bases, with 18 bases lying between them. CDR3 sequence reads: CASSPDPTQLETQYF. In nucleotides, the CDR3 is TGCGCCAGCAGCCCCGACCCGACACAACTGGAGACCCAGTACTTC.

As to this clone: Just one base apart from a much larger clone, this may be a read error. This sample includes further DNA sequences coding for the same CDR3. V gene TRBV7-2 combines with J gene TRBJ2-5; 8 bases map to TRBD1. In germline, CDR1 is SGHTA, CDR2 FQGNSA. CDR3 size: 13 residues. Trimming at V came to 5 bases and at J to 2 bases, leaving 1 base not matched to a gene. CDR3 sequence: CASSRDRQETQYF. DNA of the CDR3: TGTGCCAGCAGCCGGGACAGGCAAGAGACCCAGTACTTC.

Concerning this clone: Other DNA sequences in the same sample also yield this CDR3. CDR3 amino acids: CASSVGENQPQHF. CDR3 in DNA: TGTGCCAGCAGCGTAGGGGAAAATCAGCCCCAGCATTTT. The chain uses TRBV9 and TRBJ1-5, with no clear D. The germline V gene encodes CDR1 SGDLS and CDR2 YYNGEE. Trimming cost V 0 bases and J 4 bases, with 5 bases left between them. The CDR3 spans 13 residues.

This clone has only one observation. This sequence joins TRBV7-6 and TRBJ2-6; the D is unclear. The V gene lost 6 bases and the J gene lost 4 bases, with 13 bases spanning the gap. The CDR3 contains 15 residues. Germline V gives CDR1 SGHVS, CDR2 FNYEAQ. CDR3 nucleotides: TGTGCCAGCAGTACTACAGCTTTCGGGGCCAACGTCCTGACTTTC. This encodes CASSTTAFGANVLTF. Full variable domain (rest looked up from reference TRBV7-6 and TRBJ2-6): GAGVSQSPRYKVTKRGQDVALRCDPISGHVSLYWYRQALGQGPEFLTYFNYEAQQDKSGLPNDRFSAERPEGSISTLTIQRTEQRDSAMYRCASSTTAFGANVLTFGAGSRLTVL.

The J gene is TRBJ2-3, the V gene TRBV9; D remains ambiguous. The germline V and J ends were trimmed by 1 base and 1 base, with 13 bases remaining between them. Germline V lookup: CDR1 SGDLS, CDR2 YYNGEE. The CDR3 spans 16 residues. CDR3 loop: CASSVRTGLGTDTQYF. For the CDR3, the DNA is TGTGCCAGCAGCGTACGAACGGGCCTGGGCACAGATACGCAGTATTTT.

This clone occurred once. The V call is TRBV30, the J call TRBJ1-5; the match to TRBD1 covers 8 bases. The CDR3 runs to 15 residues. Germline CDR1 reads GTSNPN; CDR2 reads SVGIG (reference sequence). V was clipped by 0 bases and J by 6 bases; unmatched bases: 7. Here the CDR3 DNA reads TGTGCCTGGAGTGTCACAGGGGGTCGGAGTCAGCCCCAGCATTTT. This codes for CAWSVTGGRSQPQHF.

V and J are TRBV5-1 and TRBJ2-7, with 9 bases aligning to TRBD1. Germline CDR1 reads SGHRS; CDR2 reads YFSETQ. The CDR3 consists of 14 residues. With V trimmed by 3 bases and J by 4 bases, 5 bases remained unmatched. CDR3 nucleotide sequence: TGCGCCAGCAGCTCTGGACAGGGGATGTACGAGCAGTACTTC. Protein: CASSSGQGMYEQYF.

In DNA form, the CDR3 reads TGTGCCAGCAGCTTCGGGACAGCCACCGGGGAGCTGTTTTTT. It translates to CASSFGTATGELFF. The rearrangement links TRBV7-2 to TRBJ2-2, with 7 bases identical to TRBD1. The CDR3 runs 14 residues. V was clipped by 3 bases and J by 4 bases; unmatched bases: 2. The germline CDR1 and CDR2 sequences are SGHTA and FQGNSA.